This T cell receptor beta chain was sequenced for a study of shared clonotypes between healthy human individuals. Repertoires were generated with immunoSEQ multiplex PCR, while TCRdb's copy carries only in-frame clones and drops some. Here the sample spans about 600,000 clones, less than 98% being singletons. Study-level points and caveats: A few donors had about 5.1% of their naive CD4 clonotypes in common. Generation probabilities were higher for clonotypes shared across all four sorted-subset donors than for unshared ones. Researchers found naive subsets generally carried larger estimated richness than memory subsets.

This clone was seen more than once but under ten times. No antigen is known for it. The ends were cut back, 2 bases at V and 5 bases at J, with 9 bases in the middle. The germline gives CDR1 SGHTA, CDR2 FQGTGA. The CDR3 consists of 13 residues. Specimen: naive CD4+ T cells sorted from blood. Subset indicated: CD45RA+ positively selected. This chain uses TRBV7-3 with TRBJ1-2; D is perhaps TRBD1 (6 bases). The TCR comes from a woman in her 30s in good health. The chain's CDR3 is CASSLGQGYGYTF. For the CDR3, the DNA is TGTGCCAGCAGCTTAGGGCAGGGGTATGGCTACACCTTC. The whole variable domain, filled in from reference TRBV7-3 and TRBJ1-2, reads GAGVSQTPSNKVTEKGKYVELRCDPISGHTALYWYRQSLGQGPEFLIYFQGTGAADDSGLPNDRFFAVRPEGSVSTLKIQRTERGDSAVYLCASSLGQGYGYTFGSGTRLTVV.